This entry describes one T cell receptor beta chain. This specimen comes from a study of OX40 agonist ivuxolimab in advanced cancers. TCRdb's copy holds only in-frame clones and misses some; the assay was immunoSEQ multiplex PCR. The sample contains just over 90,000 clones, roughly 92% of which appear only once. The V gene lost 0 bases and the J gene lost 0 bases, with 8 bases spanning the gap. The CDR3 loop spans 15 amino acids. Germline loops: CDR1 LGHNA, CDR2 YSLEER. The sample was CD4+ or CD8+ T cells sorted from blood, taken in a trial of the OX40 agonist ivuxolimab. This TCR came from an adult with an advanced solid tumor such as melanoma, head and neck, liver or kidney cancer. The chain recombines TRBV4-3 with TRBJ1-1, with D possibly matching TRBD1 (5 bases). CDR3 DNA: TGCGCCAGCAGCCAAGAGACAGCAATGAACACTGAAGCTTTCTTT. Its protein product is CASSQETAMNTEAFF.